These 24 T cell receptor beta chains came from one sample sequenced in a study of blood T cell repertoires in COVID-19. Measured with immunoSEQ multiplex PCR; TCRdb has only the in-frame clones, and not every one. The sample yields roughly 100,000 clones, 70% to 90% seen once. Material for sequencing was peripheral blood. The receptors shown here come from a man aged 45-60 years with active COVID-19.

The V call is TRBV4-3, the J call TRBJ2-4, with D possibly being TRBD1 (6 bases). Germline CDR1 reads LGHNA; CDR2 reads YSLEER. V was cut by 1 base and J by 5 bases, with 21 bases left in between. The CDR3 spans 18 residues. Here the CDR3 reads CASSQGSLGAGVQNIQYF. CDR3 in DNA: TGCGCCAGCAGCCAAGGATCCCTCGGGGCAGGGGTCCAAAACATTCAGTACTTC.

This sequence joins TRBV6-5 and TRBJ2-7; 11 nucleotides align to TRBD1. The CDR3 contains 15 residues. Germline CDR1 and CDR2: MNHEY and SVGAGI. Trimming at V came to 2 bases and at J to 6 bases, leaving 6 bases not matched to a gene. CDR3 nucleotides: TGTGCCAGCAGTTACCCAGGGACAGGGGGTGGCGAGCAGTACTTC. It translates to CASSYPGTGGGEQYF.

The chain uses TRBV30 and TRBJ1-5; TRBD1 is a possible D gene (6 bases). There are 19 residues in the CDR3. V was pared by 2 bases and J by 0 bases, with 23 bases between. Germline lookup yields CDR1 GTSNPN and CDR2 SVGIG (reference sequence). The CDR3 nucleotides read TGTGCCTGGAGTCGATATGGACAGTTACCCTTATCTAGCAATCAGCCCCAGCATTTT. Translating gives CAWSRYGQLPLSSNQPQHF.

The chain is built from TRBV5-1 and TRBJ1-1, with 8 bases aligning to TRBD1. CDR3 length equals 15 residues. The trim removed 2 bases at V and 0 bases at J, leaving 3 bases unmatched. Germline CDR1 reads SGHRS; CDR2 reads YFSETQ. The CDR3, as DNA: TGCGCCAGCAGCTTAACGACAGGGGTGAACACTGAAGCTTTCTTT. Translated: CASSLTTGVNTEAFF.

This chain joins TRBV6-6 and TRBJ1-1, with 8 nucleotides matching TRBD1. The V gene's germline CDR1 is MNHNY and CDR2 SVGAGI (reference sequence). Trimming cost V 6 bases and J 8 bases; bases outside gene matches: 8. The CDR3 is made up of 13 amino acids. The CDR3 DNA is TGTGCCAGCAGCAGTCAGGGGGCGCGGGAAGCTTTCTTT. Residues: CASSSQGAREAFF.

The genes are TRBV6-5 and TRBJ2-3; D may be TRBD2 (5 bases). This CDR3 is 13 amino acids long. V gave up 6 bases and J gave up 2 bases, with 9 bases separating them. The germline V gene encodes CDR1 MNHEY and CDR2 SVGAGI. CDR3 nucleotides: TGTGCCAGCAGACGGGGATCCACAGATACGCAGTATTTT. Its protein is CASRRGSTDTQYF.

This clone has only a few counts. The rearrangement links TRBV6-5 to TRBJ1-6; TRBD1 agrees at 7 bases. Losses at the gene ends were 6 bases for V and 13 bases for J; bases not matched to a gene: 12. The CDR3 covers 14 residues. The germline gives CDR1 MNHEY, CDR2 SVGAGI. The CDR3: CASRAGQAIFPLHF. For the CDR3, the DNA is TGTGCCAGCAGAGCCGGACAGGCTATTTTCCCCCTCCACTTT.

This clone was observed many times. The J gene is TRBJ1-6, the V gene TRBV2; D possibly corresponds to TRBD1 (5 bases). The CDR3 runs 13 residues. Trimming took 4 bases from V and 13 from J, leaving 14 bases between them. The V gene's germline CDR1 is SNHLY and CDR2 FYNNEI. The CDR3, as DNA: TGTGCCAGCAGTGGGGGCCTGGTGGTTCCCCTCCACTTT. Its protein product is CASSGGLVVPLHF.

This chain connects TRBV27 to TRBJ2-7; 7 bases are a match to TRBD1. The CDR3 spans 15 residues. J was trimmed by 0 bases and V by 5 bases; bases with no gene match: 7. Germline loops: CDR1 MNHEY, CDR2 SMNVEV (reference sequence). The CDR3 loop is CASSPNHRGSYEQYF. The CDR3 region has the DNA TGTGCCAGCAGTCCCAACCACAGGGGCTCCTACGAGCAGTACTTC.

The chain couples TRBV27 to TRBJ2-3, with TRBD2 identical over 8 bases. Trimming took 6 bases from V and 7 from J; bases not matched to a gene: 12. This CDR3 is built from 15 residues. Germline loops: CDR1 MNHEY, CDR2 SMNVEV (reference sequence). CDR3 residues: CASSREAGEGYTQYF. The CDR3 DNA follows: TGTGCCAGCAGCCGTGAAGCGGGGGAAGGGTATACGCAGTATTTT.

The chain recombines TRBV5-4 with TRBJ1-3; D is perhaps TRBD1 (5 bases). CDR1 is SGHNT and CDR2 is YYREEE in the germline V gene (reference sequence). This CDR3 comprises 20 residues. Trimming removed 0 bases at V and 0 bases at J, with 22 bases between. Here the CDR3 DNA reads TGTGCCAGCAGCTTGGAACCGGGACTGGAGATCTTCAGCTCTGGAAACACCATATATTTT. Protein sequence: CASSLEPGLEIFSSGNTIYF.

About this clone: Other DNA sequences in this specimen translate into the identical CDR3. The gene calls are TRBV7-2 and TRBJ1-2; perhaps TRBD1 as D (5 bases). The germline gives CDR1 SGHTA, CDR2 FQGNSA. The CDR3 covers 13 residues. Trimming took off 5 bases at V and 2 bases at J, with 9 bases between the two ends. Here the CDR3 DNA reads TGTGCCAGCAGCCCACAGGACAACTATGGCTACACCTTC. Protein sequence: CASSPQDNYGYTF.

The chain couples TRBV18 to TRBJ1-1, with TRBD1 matching 7 bases. The V segment lost 3 bases and the J segment 6 bases; nucleotides outside the gene matches: 4. Per the germline V gene, CDR1 is KGHSH and CDR2 is LQKENI. There are 13 residues in the CDR3. CDR3 DNA sequence: TGTGCCAGCTCACCCCCAGGGGGATCTGAAGCTTTCTTT. It encodes CASSPPGGSEAFF.

This sequence joins TRBV19 and TRBJ1-2; tentatively, D is TRBD1 (5 bases). The CDR3 consists of 12 residues. Germline loops: CDR1 LNHDA, CDR2 SQIVND (reference sequence). V was shortened by 3 bases and J by 4 bases, with 6 bases between the two germline ends. DNA for the CDR3: TGTGCCAGTAGTATGGGGGGCTATGGCTACACCTTC. Its protein product is CASSMGGYGYTF.

The V call is TRBV29-1, the J call TRBJ1-1; no firm D call. The V and J ends lost 4 bases and 5 bases respectively, with 8 bases between them. The CDR3 is 11 residues long. Germline CDR1 is SQVTM and CDR2 is ANQGSEA. The CDR3 coding sequence is TGCAGCGTTGTTGGAGTTACTGAAGCTTTCTTT. Protein sequence: CSVVGVTEAFF.

The chain carries TRBV30 and TRBJ2-7; 9 bases agree with TRBD1. V dropped 3 bases and J dropped 0; count of bases not matched to a gene: 12. The CDR3 extends over 17 amino acids. The V gene's germline CDR1 is GTSNPN and CDR2 SVGIG (reference sequence). CDR3 sequence (DNA): TGTGCCTGGAGAAAATTGGGGACAGGGTTAAGCTCCTACGAGCAGTACTTC. Its protein product is CAWRKLGTGLSSYEQYF.

The V and J genes are TRBV19 and TRBJ1-1; 7 positions agree with TRBD1. This CDR3 is 14 amino acids long. The V gene's germline CDR1 is LNHDA and CDR2 SQIVND (reference sequence). The J segment lost 4 bases and the V segment lost 7 bases, leaving 9 bases of the junction unmatched. The CDR3 coding sequence is TGTGCCAGTACTCAATTAGGGGGCGTCACTGAAGCTTTCTTT. This gives the protein CASTQLGGVTEAFF.

The chain uses TRBV5-4 and TRBJ1-2; 9 bases align to TRBD1. After removal of 5 bases from V and 4 bases from J, the junction contained 3 bases not matched to a gene. The germline V gene has CDR1 SGHNT and CDR2 YYREEE (reference sequence). The CDR3 spans 13 residues. CDR3: CASSPGQGYGYTF. CDR3 coding DNA: TGTGCCAGCAGTCCGGGACAGGGCTATGGCTACACCTTC.

The genes are TRBV13 and TRBJ1-6; 10 positions agree with TRBD1. After removal of 5 bases from V and 3 bases from J, the junction contained 4 bases not matched to a gene. Germline CDR1 is PRHDT and CDR2 is FYEKMQ (reference sequence). CDR3 length equals 16 residues. Here the CDR3 DNA reads TGTGCCAGCAGCCTCCGGACAGGGGGCTATAATTCACCCCTCCACTTT. As protein: CASSLRTGGYNSPLHF.

The chain recombines TRBV12-5 with TRBJ1-1; D is uncertain. Trimming left V 1 base short and J 5 bases short, with 11 bases between. CDR1 is LGHNT and CDR2 is FRNRAP in the germline V gene. CDR3 length: 14 amino acids. CDR3 amino acids: CASGLDPPGTEAFF. CDR3 bases: TGTGCTAGTGGTTTGGATCCGCCGGGAACTGAAGCTTTCTTT.

The chain links TRBV11-2 to TRBJ2-7; TRBD2 matches 9 bases. CDR1 SGHAT and CDR2 FQNNGV come from the germline V gene. The CDR3 is 13 amino acids. V was pared by 10 bases and J by 4 bases, with 8 bases of the junction left unmatched. The CDR3, as DNA: TGTGCCACCGCTAGCGGGGCGCAATACGAGCAGTACTTC. It translates to CATASGAQYEQYF.

V and J are TRBV7-2 and TRBJ2-3; 7 positions agree with TRBD2. The CDR3 consists of 15 residues. The V segment lost 0 bases and the J segment 5 bases; nucleotides outside the gene matches: 5. Germline-derived CDR1 and CDR2 are SGHTA and FQGNSA. The DNA of the CDR3 is TGTGCCAGCAGCTTAGCGGGGGGGTTCAGAGATACGCAGTATTTT. Translated: CASSLAGGFRDTQYF.

The rearrangement uses TRBV30 and TRBJ1-5; tentatively, D is TRBD1 (5 bases). The CDR3 spans 14 residues. Trimming shortened V by 0 bases and J by 10 bases, and 16 bases separated the two germline ends. Germline V CDR1 and CDR2: GTSNPN, SVGIG (reference sequence). The CDR3 DNA reads as TGTGCCTGGAGTGTAGGGGACTCCGTAAGTCCCCAGCATTTT. Protein sequence: CAWSVGDSVSPQHF. Combining the CDR3 with reference TRBV30 and TRBJ1-5 gives the whole variable domain SQTIHQWPATLVQPVGSPLSLECTVEGTSNPNLYWYRQAAGRGLQLLFYSVGIGQISSEVPQNLSASRPQDRQFILSSKKLLLSDSGFYLCAWSVGDSVSPQHFGDGTRLSIL.

This chain's CDR3 is CASSHGVGAAYEQYF. The CDR3 DNA sequence: TGTGCCAGCAGCCACGGCGTGGGGGCCGCCTACGAGCAGTACTTC. V and J are TRBV7-7 and TRBJ2-7, with a tentative D call TRBD1 (6 bases). CDR3 length: 15 amino acids. Germline loops: CDR1 SSHAT, CDR2 FNYEAQ (reference sequence). V lost 5 bases and J 2 bases, leaving 16 bases between the germline ends. Using reference TRBV7-7 and TRBJ2-7 for the parts outside the CDR3, the full variable domain is GAGVSQSPRYKVTKRGQDVTLRCDPISSHATLYWYQQALGQGPEFLTYFNYEAQPDKSGLPSDRFSAERPEGSISTLTIQRTEQRDSAMYRCASSHGVGAAYEQYFGPGTRLTVT.